This TCR beta chain appears in the sequencing data of a study of cytomegalovirus exposure and HLA in healthy donors. The wider study: Earlier results showed roughly 110 million unique TCR beta sequences derived from approximately 170 million T cells. Study-wide results and caveats: Listed as cytomegalovirus-associated were over 150 TCR beta chains.

This clone has more than one count but fewer than ten. The antigen is unknown. Use of 60 Vbeta and 13 Jbeta primers characterized the PCR. Some clones are missing from TCRdb's copy, which holds only in-frame ones; the method was immunoSEQ multiplex PCR. This sample yields approximately 150,000 clones, of which around 66% are seen a single time; roughly 3.1% belongs to the top ten. Trimming removed 1 base from V and 5 bases from J; junction bases left unmatched: 5. Germline V gives CDR1 SGHRS, CDR2 YFSETQ. The CDR3 is 15 amino acids. The chain joins TRBV5-1 to TRBJ2-5; 10 positions match TRBD2. The sequence derives from a woman aged 30 to 39 in good health and CMV-seropositive. Input material: PBMCs. The CDR3 DNA follows: TGCGCCAGCAGCTTGAGTCTAGCGGGGGACGAGACCCAGTACTTC. This codes for CASSLSLAGDETQYF.